The 25 T cell receptor beta chains below were found in one sample sequenced in a study of cytomegalovirus exposure and HLA in healthy donors (dated by TCRdb to about 2017). Library construction relied on the immunoSEQ multiplex PCR assay. A mixture of 60 forward primers for TCR Vbeta segments and 13 reverse primers for TCR Jbeta segments was used in the multiplex PCR. This is the immuneACCESS table as TCRdb keeps it, with only in-frame sequences that have V and J called. A part of the clones is gone; compared with another copy, unresolved V genes explain less than half, and the rest is unexplained. The record for this sample contains 120,000 to 150,000 clones. The ten most abundant clones make up about 2.3% of the sample. The sample comprised PBMCs. The receptors were sampled from a woman aged 18-29 years in good health and CMV-seronegative.

V is TRBV7-9 and J is TRBJ2-2; 7 positions match TRBD2. There are 16 residues in the CDR3. CDR1 SEHNR and CDR2 FQNEAQ come from the germline V gene (reference sequence). V trimming: 6 bases; J trimming: 6 bases; junction bases outside the gene matches: 13. CDR3 in amino acids: CASSRGGGQKSGELFF. The CDR3 DNA is TGTGCCAGCAGTCGCGGCGGGGGTCAGAAATCCGGGGAGCTGTTTTTT.

CDR3 sequence reads: CASSWGRTGTSIQYF. CDR3 bases: TGCGCCAGCAGCTGGGGCCGGACAGGGACAAGCATTCAGTACTTC. The V and J genes are TRBV5-1 and TRBJ2-4; 8 nucleotides line up with TRBD1. V lost 3 bases, J lost 9 bases, and 11 bases stayed unmatched. Germline loops: CDR1 SGHRS, CDR2 YFSETQ. This CDR3 is 15 amino acids long. Filled out from reference TRBV5-1 and TRBJ2-4, the complete variable domain reads KAGVTQTPRYLIKTRGQQVTLSCSPISGHRSVSWYQQTPGQGLQFLFEYFSETQRNKGNFPGRFSGRQFSNSRSEMNVSTLELGDSALYLCASSWGRTGTSIQYFGAGTRLSVL.

J is TRBJ1-2 and V is TRBV5-1; 8 bases map to TRBD1. The CDR3 runs to 15 residues. Germline assignment: CDR1 SGHRS and CDR2 YFSETQ. The V and J ends lost 4 bases and 4 bases, in that order; junction bases with no gene match: 9. CDR3 in amino acids: CASSPGQGGAYGYTF. CDR3 nucleotides: TGCGCCAGCAGCCCAGGACAGGGTGGTGCCTATGGCTACACCTTC.

The V call is TRBV7-6, the J call TRBJ2-1; 16 bases line up with TRBD2. The CDR3 sequence is 20 residues long. The germline CDR1 and CDR2 sequences are SGHVS and FNYEAQ. Losses at the gene ends were 5 bases for V and 6 bases for J; bases not matched to a gene: 16. The CDR3 sequence: CASSRPGTSGRAPRSNEQFF. CDR3 DNA sequence: TGTGCCAGCAGCCGCCCCGGGACTAGCGGGAGGGCCCCGAGGAGCAATGAGCAGTTCTTC.

The V gene is TRBV4-2, the J gene TRBJ2-1; 10 bases align to TRBD2. The CDR3 loop spans 17 amino acids. V gave up 0 bases and J gave up 8 bases; unmatched junction bases: 10. The germline V gene has CDR1 LGHNA and CDR2 YNFKEQ. CDR3 nucleotides: TGTGCCAGCAGCCAAGATCCGGTAGCGGGAGGCATGGATGAGCAGTTCTTC. It codes for CASSQDPVAGGMDEQFF.

The chain combines TRBV7-6 with TRBJ1-5, with D unresolved. From germline, CDR1 is SGHVS and CDR2 FNYEAQ. This CDR3 is 13 amino acids long. V lost 5 bases and J lost 7, with 12 bases in between. The DNA for the CDR3 is TGTGCCAGCAGCCGCTATCGCGGACAGCCCCAGCATTTT. This codes for CASSRYRGQPQHF.

The V call is TRBV19, the J call TRBJ1-2; 7 nucleotides align to TRBD1. The germline CDR1 and CDR2 sequences are LNHDA and SQIVND (reference sequence). The CDR3 runs to 15 residues. Trimming at V came to 4 bases and at J to 5 bases, leaving 10 bases not matched to a gene. The DNA for the CDR3 is TGTGCCAGTAGTACTCCGGGACAGATAAATTATGGCTACACCTTC. Protein: CASSTPGQINYGYTF.

The chain links TRBV7-9 to TRBJ2-6; 8 bases match TRBD1. The CDR3 runs 15 residues. The V and J ends lost 4 bases and 2 bases, in that order; junction bases with no gene match: 1. CDR1 SEHNR and CDR2 FQNEAQ come from the germline V gene (reference sequence). As DNA, the CDR3 is TGTGCCAGCAGCTCGGACAGGGCTGGGGCCAACGTCCTGACTTTC. This gives the protein CASSSDRAGANVLTF.

The rearrangement links TRBV2 to TRBJ2-5; no definite D call. Trimming pared 11 bases from V and 5 bases from J, leaving 18 bases between. The CDR3 is made up of 13 amino acids. Germline V gene lookup returns CDR1 SNHLY and CDR2 FYNNEI. The CDR3 spells CAGMRHLRETQYF. The DNA of the CDR3 is TGTGCCGGCATGAGACACCTCAGGGAGACCCAGTACTTC.

The chain uses TRBV15 and TRBJ2-7; 7 nucleotides match TRBD1. V shed 3 bases, J shed 2 bases, and the junction held 22 bases outside the gene matches. The V gene's germline CDR1 is LNHNV and CDR2 YYDKDF (reference sequence). The CDR3 contains 20 residues. The CDR3 DNA reads TGTGCCACCAGCAGCCCCCCCCCGCGGCCCCTACAGGGGACCCCCTACGAGCAGTACGTC. Its protein product is CATSSPPPRPLQGTPYEQYV.

V and J are TRBV7-9 and TRBJ2-1; 8 nucleotides agree with TRBD2. Per the germline V gene, CDR1 is SEHNR and CDR2 is FQNEAQ (reference sequence). The CDR3 has 13 residues. The trim removed 2 bases at V and 14 bases at J, leaving 8 bases unmatched. CDR3 in DNA: TGTGCCAGCAGCTTACGGACTAGCCAAAACAAGTTCTTC. It codes for CASSLRTSQNKFF.

The chain recombines TRBV15 with TRBJ1-1, with D possibly matching TRBD1 (5 bases). V lost 0 bases and J 2 bases, leaving 13 bases between the germline ends. The CDR3 consists of 16 residues. Looked up from germline, CDR1 is LNHNV and CDR2 is YYDKDF (reference sequence). CDR3 region: CATSRDQGAGNTEAFF. The CDR3, as DNA: TGTGCCACCAGCAGAGATCAAGGGGCCGGTAACACTGAAGCTTTCTTT.

The chain uses TRBV11-2 and TRBJ2-1, with a possible D match to TRBD1 (5 bases). The germline V and J ends were trimmed by 2 bases and 6 bases, with 11 bases remaining between them. Germline CDR1 SGHAT, CDR2 FQNNGV. The CDR3 is made up of 14 amino acids. This CDR3 is CASSLQGISNEQFF. In DNA form, the CDR3 reads TGTGCCAGCAGCTTACAGGGTATCTCCAATGAGCAGTTCTTC.

The gene calls are TRBV2 and TRBJ2-1; D is perhaps TRBD2 (6 bases). There are 16 residues in the CDR3. V lost 1 base, J lost 3 bases, and 13 bases lay in between. The germline V gene encodes CDR1 SNHLY and CDR2 FYNNEI. The CDR3 nucleotides are TGTGCCAGCAGTGAAGATTACGGGAGTTACTACAATGAGCAGTTCTTC. Residues: CASSEDYGSYYNEQFF. The whole variable domain, filled in from reference TRBV2 and TRBJ2-1, reads EPEVTQTPSHQVTQMGQEVILRCVPISNHLYFYWYRQILGQKVEFLVSFYNNEISEKSEIFDDQFSVERPDGSNFTLKIRSTKLEDSAMYFCASSEDYGSYYNEQFFGPGTRLTVL.

V is TRBV11-3 and J is TRBJ2-1, with TRBD2 matching 11 bases. The CDR3 spans 16 residues. J was trimmed by 8 bases and V by 5 bases; bases with no gene match: 11. Germline V gene data show CDR1 as SGHNT and CDR2 as YENEEA. The DNA for the CDR3 is TGTGCCAGCAGCCGGTATAGCGGGGGGGTACTCGATGAGCAGTTCTTC. Translation: CASSRYSGGVLDEQFF.

The rearrangement links TRBV5-4 to TRBJ2-5; 9 nucleotides match TRBD1. Germline V gives CDR1 SGHNT, CDR2 YYREEE (reference sequence). This CDR3 spans 15 amino acids. Unmatched junction bases numbered 6, after V lost 1 base and J lost 5 bases. The CDR3: CASSLQGQGGETQYF. CDR3 bases: TGTGCCAGCAGCTTGCAGGGACAGGGAGGCGAGACCCAGTACTTC. Full variable domain (remainder filled in from reference TRBV5-4 and TRBJ2-5): ETGVTQSPTHLIKTRGQQVTLRCSSQSGHNTVSWYQQALGQGPQFIFQYYREEENGRGNFPPRFSGLQFPNYSSELNVNALELDDSALYLCASSLQGQGGETQYFGPGTRLLVL.

The chain uses TRBV6-5 and TRBJ1-4; 8 bases map to TRBD1. CDR1 MNHEY and CDR2 SVGAGI come from the germline V gene. V lost 6 bases and J lost 8; bases outside the gene matches: 11. The length of the CDR3 is 15 residues. The CDR3 is CASRPDQGAGEKLFF. The CDR3 coding sequence is TGTGCCAGCAGACCCGACCAGGGGGCCGGAGAAAAACTGTTTTTT.

The CDR3 DNA reads TGTGCCAGCTCACCAACGCTAGCGGGAGGCCCGGGGGTAGATACGCAGTATTTT. Protein sequence: CASSPTLAGGPGVDTQYF. The J gene is TRBJ2-3, the V gene TRBV18, with TRBD2 matching over 11 bases. CDR1 and CDR2 (germline): KGHSH, LQKENI. J lost 5 bases, V lost 2 bases, and 12 bases had no gene match. The CDR3 has 18 residues.

This chain joins TRBV5-5 and TRBJ1-1; D gene unclear. The CDR3 extends over 13 amino acids. Trimming left V 5 bases short and J 1 base short, with 9 bases between. Per the germline V gene, CDR1 is SGHKS and CDR2 is YYEKEE (reference sequence). The CDR3 coding sequence is TGTGCCAGCAGGTGGTTGGCGAACACTGAAGCTTTCTTT. Translating gives CASRWLANTEAFF.

This rearrangement joins TRBV5-1 to TRBJ1-2; 12 bases are shared with TRBD1. The germline CDR1 and CDR2 sequences are SGHRS and YFSETQ. The CDR3 runs to 14 residues. V was clipped by 8 bases and J by 8 bases; unmatched bases: 10. As DNA, the CDR3 is TGCGCCAGTGGGACGGGACAGGGGGCTAGCGGCTACACCTTC. Residues: CASGTGQGASGYTF.

The V call is TRBV4-1, the J call TRBJ2-2, with TRBD1 as a possible D gene (5 bases). V was clipped by 1 base and J by 6 bases, with 12 bases between them. The CDR3 runs 15 residues. Germline V CDR1 and CDR2: MGHRA, YSYEKL. CDR3 amino acids: CASSQADKRAGELFF. CDR3 nucleotides: TGCGCCAGCAGCCAAGCGGACAAACGGGCCGGGGAGCTGTTTTTT.

This chain links TRBV14 with TRBJ2-3; maybe TRBD2 (5 bases). CDR3 length equals 13 residues. Germline V lookup: CDR1 SGHDN, CDR2 FVKESK. The V end was cut by 0 bases, the J end by 7 bases, with 8 bases between. CDR3 sequence: CASSQERAYTQYF. The CDR3 DNA sequence: TGTGCCAGCAGCCAAGAGCGGGCGTATACGCAGTATTTT.

V is TRBV6-1 and J is TRBJ2-1; the D is unclear. From germline, CDR1 is MNHNS and CDR2 SASEGT. Trimming took 8 bases from V and 0 from J, leaving 5 bases between them. This CDR3 has 12 amino acids. Written as DNA, the CDR3 is TGTGCCAGCGCTAGCTCCTACAATGAGCAGTTCTTC. Protein product: CASASSYNEQFF.

The chain employs TRBV5-6 and TRBJ1-1; D is undetermined. The CDR3 has 12 amino acids. V was shortened by 4 bases and J by 10 bases, with 14 bases between the two germline ends. In germline, CDR1 is SGHDT, CDR2 YYEEEE. In DNA, the CDR3 is TGTGCCAGCAGCATCACCCGGGGAGCAGCTTTCTTT. The encoded protein is CASSITRGAAFF.

J is TRBJ2-3 and V is TRBV6-1, with no clear D. The V gene lost 2 bases and the J gene lost 4 bases, with 10 bases spanning the gap. The CDR3 length is 14 residues. From germline, CDR1 is MNHNS and CDR2 SASEGT. The CDR3 spells CASSESDSPDTQYF. In nucleotides, the CDR3 is TGTGCCAGCAGTGAATCCGACTCCCCAGATACGCAGTATTTT.